This TCR beta chain was identified during a study of CD8 T cells in ankylosing spondylitis. Findings of the study overall: The study looked at matched synovial fluid samples from ankylosing spondylitis patients. Disease-linked clones were reported to be significantly enriched there.

Germline-derived CDR1 and CDR2 are MNHEY and SVGEGT. The CDR3 extends over 18 amino acids. V shed 2 bases and J shed 0 bases, with 19 bases lying between them. This clonotype was counted at least ten times. Its antigen is as yet unknown. TCRdb reprocessed the 5' RACE reads with MiXCR, giving one entry per CDR3 protein. The data hold 200,000 or so distinct CDR3 sequences, with roughly 13% observed a single time. The sequenced sample consisted of blood, either unsorted or a sorted T cell fraction (not recorded which). The rearrangement uses TRBV6-2 or TRBV6-3 and TRBJ1-2; no reliable D call. This receptor was taken from a female donor with ankylosing spondylitis or in good health (not recorded which). The CDR3 loop reads CASSYASVQFLTNYGYTF. CDR3 in DNA: TGTGCCAGCAGTTACGCCTCCGTACAGTTCCTCACTAACTATGGCTACACCTTC.